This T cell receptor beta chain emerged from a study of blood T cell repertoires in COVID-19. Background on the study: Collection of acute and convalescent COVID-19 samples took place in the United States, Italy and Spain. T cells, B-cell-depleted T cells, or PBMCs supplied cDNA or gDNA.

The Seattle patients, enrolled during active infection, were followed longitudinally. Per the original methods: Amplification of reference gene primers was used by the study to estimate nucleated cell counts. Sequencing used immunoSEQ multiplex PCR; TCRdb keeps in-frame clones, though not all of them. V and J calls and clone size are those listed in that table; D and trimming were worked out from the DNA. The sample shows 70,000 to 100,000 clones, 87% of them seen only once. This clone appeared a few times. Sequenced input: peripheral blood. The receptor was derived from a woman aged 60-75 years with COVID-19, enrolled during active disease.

The CDR3 DNA reads TGTGCCAGCAGCTTTGACAGCCTCTATGGCTACACCTTC. Translated: CASSFDSLYGYTF. V usage is TRBV6-6 and J usage is TRBJ1-2; D is perhaps TRBD1 (5 bases). Trimming removed 6 bases at V and 4 bases at J, with 12 bases between. Per the germline V gene, CDR1 is MNHNY and CDR2 is SVGAGI (reference sequence). The CDR3 totals 13 residues.